The entry below gives a single T cell receptor (beta chain) sequence along with its context. Its specificity is unknown. This entry belongs to a study of T cell clonotyping in hematopoietic cell transplantation. General study findings and limits: At the given depth, recipient repertoires were over 95% de novo clonotypes. Broader posttransplant TCR repertoire diversity was predicted by graft donor and pretransplant recipient Inverse Simpson Index values.

After removal of 4 bases from V and 4 bases from J, the junction contained 6 bases not matched to a gene. This CDR3 contains 15 residues. Germline V CDR1 and CDR2: SGHTA, FQGNSA. The repertoire was sequenced with immunoSEQ multiplex PCR; TCRdb's copy has only in-frame clones and lacks some. The sample has about 41,000 clones; 95% are singletons. The sequence was obtained from a young man in good health. Some clones in this sample may be carry-over from other donors' samples. Sequences were obtained from peripheral blood mononuclear cells. J is TRBJ1-4 and V is TRBV7-2, with TRBD1 matching 7 bases. CDR3 in DNA: TGTGCCAGCAGCTACCGACAGGGTGGTAATGAAAAACTGTTTTTT. Protein: CASSYRQGGNEKLFF.